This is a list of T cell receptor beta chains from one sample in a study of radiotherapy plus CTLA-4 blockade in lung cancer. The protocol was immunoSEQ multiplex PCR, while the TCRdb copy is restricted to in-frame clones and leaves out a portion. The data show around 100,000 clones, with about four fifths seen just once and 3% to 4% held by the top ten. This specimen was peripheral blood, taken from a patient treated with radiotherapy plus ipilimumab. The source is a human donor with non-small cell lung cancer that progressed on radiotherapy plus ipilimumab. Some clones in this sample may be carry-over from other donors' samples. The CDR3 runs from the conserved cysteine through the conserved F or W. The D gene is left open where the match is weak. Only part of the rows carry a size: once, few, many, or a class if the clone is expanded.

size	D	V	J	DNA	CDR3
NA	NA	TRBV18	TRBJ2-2	TGTGCCAGCTCGCGACTAGTCGCTCCCCCGAACACCGGGGAGCTGTTTTTT	CASSRLVAPPNTGELFF
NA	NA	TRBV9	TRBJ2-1	TGTGCCAGCAGCGTAGGGCAGAGGCTTGAATACAATGAGCAGTTCTTC	CASSVGQRLEYNEQFF
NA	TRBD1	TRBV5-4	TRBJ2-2	TGTGCCAGCAGCCGGGACAGGGGGCTTTACACCGGGGAGCTGTTTTTT	CASSRDRGLYTGELFF
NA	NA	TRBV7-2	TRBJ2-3	TGTGCCAGCAGCTTAGTTGGGTCTGGCACAGATACGCAGTATTTT	CASSLVGSGTDTQYF
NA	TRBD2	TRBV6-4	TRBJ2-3	TGTGCCAGCAGTGACTCGTCTAGCGGGGGGGCCACAGATACGCAGTATTTT	CASSDSSSGGATDTQYF
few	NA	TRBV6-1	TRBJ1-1	TGTGCCAGCAGTGCCACACAGGGTGGGGGCACTGAAGCTTTCTTT	CASSATQGGGTEAFF
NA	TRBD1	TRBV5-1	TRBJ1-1	TGCGCCAGCAGCTTACAGGGGGTGGACACTGAAGCTTTCTTT	CASSLQGVDTEAFF
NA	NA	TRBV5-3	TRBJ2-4	TGTGCCAGAAGACCCGGCTTTGCTCCGGACAAAAACATTCAGTACTTC	CARRPGFAPDKNIQYF
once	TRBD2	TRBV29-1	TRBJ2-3	TGCAGCGTTGAAGGTTTAGCGGGGGGGCCCACAGATACGCAGTATTTT	CSVEGLAGGPTDTQYF
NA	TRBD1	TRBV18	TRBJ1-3	TGTGCCAGCTCACAGCAACCGACAGGGGGCTTTGGAAACACCATATATTTT	CASSQQPTGGFGNTIYF
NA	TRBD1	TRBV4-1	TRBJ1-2	TGCGCCAGCAGCCAAGATTCCCAGGGGGGCAGTGGCTACACCTTC	CASSQDSQGGSGYTF
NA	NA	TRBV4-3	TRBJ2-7	TGCGCCAGCAGCCAAGAGAGGTCATGGAGCTCCTACGAGCAGTACTTC	CASSQERSWSSYEQYF
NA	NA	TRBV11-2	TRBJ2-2	TGTGCCAGCAGCTTAGATACGGCGGACGCGAACACCGGGGAGCTGTTTTTT	CASSLDTADANTGELFF
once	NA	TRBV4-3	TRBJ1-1	TGCGCCAGCAGCCTAGACAGCTTTATGAACACTGAAGCTTTCTTT	CASSLDSFMNTEAFF
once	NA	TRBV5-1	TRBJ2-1	TGCGCCAGCGGGGCTGTGGCGTCCTACAATGAGCAGTTCTTC	CASGAVASYNEQFF
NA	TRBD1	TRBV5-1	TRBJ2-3	TGCGCCAGCAGCTTGTGGCCGGGACAGTCCTATCCAACTCCTAGCACAGATACGCAGTATTTT	CASSLWPGQSYPTPSTDTQYF
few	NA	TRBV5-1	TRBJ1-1	TGCGCCAGCAGCTTGGCTACACTGATGAACACTGAAGCTTTCTTT	CASSLATLMNTEAFF
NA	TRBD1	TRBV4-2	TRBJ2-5	TGTGCCAGCAGCATGGGACAGGGGAAAGAGACCCAGTACTTC	CASSMGQGKETQYF
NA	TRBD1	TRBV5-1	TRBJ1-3	TGCGCCAGCAGCTGGACAGGGGGCGGAAGCACCATATATTTT	CASSWTGGGSTIYF
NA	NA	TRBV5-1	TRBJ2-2	TGCGCCAGCAGCTTGGCCGGACGCACCGGGGAGCTGTTTTTT	CASSLAGRTGELFF
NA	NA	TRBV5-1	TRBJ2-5	TGCGCCAGCAGCTTAAGCACCCAAGAGACCCAGTACTTC	CASSLSTQETQYF
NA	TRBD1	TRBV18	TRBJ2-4	TGTGCCAGCTCACCGACAGGGGGCACTGCCAAAAACATTCAGTACTTC	CASSPTGGTAKNIQYF
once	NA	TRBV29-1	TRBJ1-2	TGCAGCGCACTCGAGGGGGGGCGCCTAGGTGGCGGCTACACCTTC	CSALEGGRLGGGYTF
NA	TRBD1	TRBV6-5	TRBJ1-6	TGTGCCAGCAGTGCGACAGGGGCATCACCCCTCCACTTT	CASSATGASPLHF
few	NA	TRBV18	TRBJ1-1	TGTGCCAGCTCACCACCGGGTGCTGAAGCTTTCTTT	CASSPPGAEAFF
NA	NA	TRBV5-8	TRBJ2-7	TGTGCCAGCAGCTTGCATCCCCCGTCCGAGCAGTACTTC	CASSLHPPSEQYF
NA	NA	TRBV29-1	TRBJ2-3	TGCAGCGTTGAGGGGGGTTTAAATACGCAGTATTTT	CSVEGGLNTQYF
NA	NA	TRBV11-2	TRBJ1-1	TGTGCCAGCAGCAAGGGGCGGACAGTGGTTTCCTACACTGAAGCTTTCTTT	CASSKGRTVVSYTEAFF
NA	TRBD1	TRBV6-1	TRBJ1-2	TGTGCCAGCAGTGATGTGGGACAGTATGGCTACACCTTC	CASSDVGQYGYTF
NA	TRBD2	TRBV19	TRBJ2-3	TGTGCCAGTAGTATTCTTTGGACTAGCCAAGATACGCAGTATTTT	CASSILWTSQDTQYF
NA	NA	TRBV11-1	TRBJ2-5	TGTGCCAGCAGCTTAGCCAGCCAAGAGACCCAGTACTTC	CASSLASQETQYF
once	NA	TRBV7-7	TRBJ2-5	TGTGCTAGCAGCTTATCATGGGGTGGAGAGACCCAGTACTTC	CASSLSWGGETQYF
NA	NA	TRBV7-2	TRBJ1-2	TGTGCCAGCAGCTCCACAGGTTTAATTGGCTACACCTTC	CASSSTGLIGYTF
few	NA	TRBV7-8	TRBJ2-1	TGTGCCAGCAGCCCCGCTAGGGACTCCTACAATGAGCAGTTCTTC	CASSPARDSYNEQFF
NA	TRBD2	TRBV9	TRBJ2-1	TGTGCCAGCAGCTCCCCTACAACTAGCGGGGATTACAATGAGCAGTTCTTC	CASSSPTTSGDYNEQFF
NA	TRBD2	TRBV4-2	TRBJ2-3	TGTGCCAGCAGCCAAGAGCTAGCGGGGGAGGCAAGGGACACGCAGTATTTT	CASSQELAGEARDTQYF
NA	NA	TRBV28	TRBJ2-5	TGTGCCAGCACGCGGCGGCGGGGGCGGGGGCCAGGTATGGAGACCCAGTACTTC	CASTRRRGRGPGMETQYF
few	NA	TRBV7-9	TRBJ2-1	TGTGCCAGCAGCCCCGCTAGGGACTCCTACAATGAGCAGTTCTTC	CASSPARDSYNEQFF
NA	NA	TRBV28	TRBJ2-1	TGTGCCAGCAGTTTATTGGCCGAGCAGTTCTTC	CASSLLAEQFF
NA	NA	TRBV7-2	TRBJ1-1	TGTGCCAGCAGCTTAGCACACAGCCAGAACACTGAAGCTTTCTTT	CASSLAHSQNTEAFF
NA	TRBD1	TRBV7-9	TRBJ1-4	TGTGCCAGCAGCTCGGGACAGGGGAAAGAAGAAAAACTGTTTTTT	CASSSGQGKEEKLFF
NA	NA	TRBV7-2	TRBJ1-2	TGTGCCAGCAGCTTAGGTACAGCCCTCTATGGCTACACCTTC	CASSLGTALYGYTF
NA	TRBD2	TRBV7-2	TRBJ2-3	TGTGCCAGCAGCTTACTCGGCGGGGGAACAGGCACAGATACGCAGTATTTT	CASSLLGGGTGTDTQYF
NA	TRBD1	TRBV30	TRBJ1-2	TGTGCCTGGAGTACCGGGACAGAGTATGGCTACACCTTC	CAWSTGTEYGYTF
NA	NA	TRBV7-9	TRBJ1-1	TGTGCCAGCAGCCTTGAACGGCCCAGAGACACTGAAGCTTTCTTT	CASSLERPRDTEAFF
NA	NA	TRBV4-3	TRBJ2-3	TGCGCCAGCAGCCAAGGACACGACCTAAGCACAGATACGCAGTATTTT	CASSQGHDLSTDTQYF
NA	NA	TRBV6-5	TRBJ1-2	TGTGCCAGCAGTACGGGGGGCCTGGACTATGGCTACACCTTC	CASSTGGLDYGYTF